This TCR beta chain was obtained from a study of OX40 agonist ivuxolimab in advanced cancers. Study-wide background: Every 2 weeks, patients got intravenous ivuxolimab at one of six dose levels (0.01-10 mg/kg). Patients assigned to dose escalation were diagnosed with hepatocellular carcinoma, melanoma, renal cell or head and neck cancer. People who had prior anti-PD-1, anti-PD-L1 or anti-CTLA-4 therapy could take part, and roughly 44% had some.

The method was immunoSEQ multiplex PCR; TCRdb's version includes in-frame clones alone and lacks a portion of them. The table includes tens of thousands of clones, 85% detected once. This clone was detected only a few times. Its antigen is not known. Regarding the study as a whole: More expanded clones were found, on average, in CD8+ than in CD4+ T cells.

The CDR3 runs 14 residues. CDR1 is SGHTA and CDR2 is FQGNSA in the germline V gene. Trimming pared 6 bases from V and 2 bases from J, leaving 13 bases between. This material consisted of CD4+ or CD8+ T cells sorted from blood, taken in a trial of the OX40 agonist ivuxolimab. The V call is TRBV7-2, the J call TRBJ1-1; perhaps TRBD1 as D (5 bases). This TCR derives from an adult with an advanced solid tumor such as melanoma, head and neck, liver or kidney cancer. The CDR3 here is CASSSGMPNTEAFF. In nucleotides, the CDR3 is TGTGCCAGCAGTTCAGGGATGCCAAACACTGAAGCTTTCTTT.